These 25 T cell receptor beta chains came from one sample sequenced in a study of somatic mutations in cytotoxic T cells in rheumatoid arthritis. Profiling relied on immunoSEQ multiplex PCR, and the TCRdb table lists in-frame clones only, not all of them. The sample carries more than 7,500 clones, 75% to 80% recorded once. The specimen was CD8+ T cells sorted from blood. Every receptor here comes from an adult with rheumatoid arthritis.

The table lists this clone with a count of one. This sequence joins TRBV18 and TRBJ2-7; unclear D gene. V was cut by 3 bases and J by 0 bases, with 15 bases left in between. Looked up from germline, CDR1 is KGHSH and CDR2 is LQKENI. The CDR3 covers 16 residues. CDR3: CASSPFTGSSSYEQYF. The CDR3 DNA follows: TGTGCCAGCTCACCTTTTACCGGCTCAAGCTCCTACGAGCAGTACTTC.

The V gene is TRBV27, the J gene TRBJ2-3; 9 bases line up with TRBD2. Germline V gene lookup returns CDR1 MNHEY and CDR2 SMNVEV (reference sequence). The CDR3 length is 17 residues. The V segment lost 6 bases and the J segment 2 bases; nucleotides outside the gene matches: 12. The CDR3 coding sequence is TGTGCCAGCAGCTATGCGCGCGGGAGGGGAAACACAGATACGCAGTATTTT. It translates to CASSYARGRGNTDTQYF.

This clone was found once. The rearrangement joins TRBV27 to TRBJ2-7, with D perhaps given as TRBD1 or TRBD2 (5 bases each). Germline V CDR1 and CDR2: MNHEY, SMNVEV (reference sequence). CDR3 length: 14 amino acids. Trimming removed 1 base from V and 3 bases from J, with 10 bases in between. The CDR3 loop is CASSLLGDLYEQYF. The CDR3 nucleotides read TGTGCCAGCAGTTTATTAGGGGACCTCTACGAGCAGTACTTC.

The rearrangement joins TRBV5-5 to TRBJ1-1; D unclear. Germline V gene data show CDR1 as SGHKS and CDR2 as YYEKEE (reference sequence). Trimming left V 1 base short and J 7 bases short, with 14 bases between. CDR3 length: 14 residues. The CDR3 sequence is CASSLFWGAVEAFF. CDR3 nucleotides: TGTGCCAGCAGCTTGTTTTGGGGTGCTGTTGAAGCTTTCTTT.

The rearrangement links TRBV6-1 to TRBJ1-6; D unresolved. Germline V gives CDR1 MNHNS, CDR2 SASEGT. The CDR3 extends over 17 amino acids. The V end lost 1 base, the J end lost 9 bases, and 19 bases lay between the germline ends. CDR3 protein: CASSEGAGVKTSSPLHF. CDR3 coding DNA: TGTGCCAGCAGTGAAGGGGCCGGAGTTAAAACGAGTTCACCCCTCCACTTT.

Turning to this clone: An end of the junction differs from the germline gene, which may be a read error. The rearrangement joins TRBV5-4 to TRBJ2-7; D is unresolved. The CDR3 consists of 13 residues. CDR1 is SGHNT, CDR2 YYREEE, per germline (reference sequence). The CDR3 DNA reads TGCGCCAGCAGCCAAGAAGCATCCTACGAGCAGTACTTC. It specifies CASSQEASYEQYF.

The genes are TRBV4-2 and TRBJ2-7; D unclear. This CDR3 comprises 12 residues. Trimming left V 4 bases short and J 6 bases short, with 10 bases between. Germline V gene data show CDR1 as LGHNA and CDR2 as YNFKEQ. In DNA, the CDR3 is TGTGCCAGCAGCCCGGCGCCCGGCGAGCAGTACTTC. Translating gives CASSPAPGEQYF.

This chain's CDR3 is CASTSKAGGYEQYF. The CDR3 DNA reads as TGTGCCAGCACTTCCAAAGCGGGAGGCTACGAGCAGTACTTC. V and J are TRBV27 and TRBJ2-7, with 9 bases lining up with TRBD2. This CDR3 region has 14 residues. Germline CDR1 is MNHEY and CDR2 is SMNVEV (reference sequence). V lost 7 bases and J lost 3; bases outside the gene matches: 7.

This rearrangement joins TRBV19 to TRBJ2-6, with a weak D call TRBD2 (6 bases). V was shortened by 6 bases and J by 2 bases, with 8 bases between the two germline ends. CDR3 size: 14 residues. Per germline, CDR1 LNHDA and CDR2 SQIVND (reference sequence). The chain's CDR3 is CASRWGAGANVLTF. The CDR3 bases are TGTGCCAGTAGGTGGGGGGCTGGGGCCAACGTCCTGACTTTC.

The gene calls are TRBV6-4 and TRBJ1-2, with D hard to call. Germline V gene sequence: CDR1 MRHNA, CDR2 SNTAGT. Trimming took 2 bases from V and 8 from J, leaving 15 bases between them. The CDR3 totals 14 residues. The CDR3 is CASSDDTEAEGYTF. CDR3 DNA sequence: TGTGCCAGCAGTGACGACACGGAGGCGGAAGGCTACACCTTC.

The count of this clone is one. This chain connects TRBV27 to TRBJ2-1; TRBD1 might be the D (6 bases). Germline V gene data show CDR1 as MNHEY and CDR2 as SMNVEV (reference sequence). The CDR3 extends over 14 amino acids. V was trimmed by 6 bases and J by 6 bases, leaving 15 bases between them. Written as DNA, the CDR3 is TGTGCCAGCAGGATACAGGGAAATCGCAATGAGCAGTTCTTC. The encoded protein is CASRIQGNRNEQFF.

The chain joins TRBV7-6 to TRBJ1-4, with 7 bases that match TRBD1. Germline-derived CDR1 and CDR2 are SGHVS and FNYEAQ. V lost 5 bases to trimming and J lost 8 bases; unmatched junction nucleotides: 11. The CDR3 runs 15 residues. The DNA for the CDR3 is TGTGCCAGCAGCCAAGTTGACAGGGAGGGGGAAAAACTGTTTTTT. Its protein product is CASSQVDREGEKLFF.

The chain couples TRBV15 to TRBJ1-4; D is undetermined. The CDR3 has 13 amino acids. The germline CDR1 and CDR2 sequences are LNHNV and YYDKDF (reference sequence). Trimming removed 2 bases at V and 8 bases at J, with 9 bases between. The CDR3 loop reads CATSRIPNEKLFF. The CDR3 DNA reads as TGTGCCACCAGCAGAATACCGAACGAAAAACTGTTTTTT.

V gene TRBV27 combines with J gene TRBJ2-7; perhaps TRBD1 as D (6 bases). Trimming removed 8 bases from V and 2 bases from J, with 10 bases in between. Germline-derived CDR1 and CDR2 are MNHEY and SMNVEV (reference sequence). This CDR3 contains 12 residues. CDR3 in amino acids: CASRTETYEQYF. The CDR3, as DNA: TGTGCCAGCCGGACAGAGACCTACGAGCAGTACTTC.

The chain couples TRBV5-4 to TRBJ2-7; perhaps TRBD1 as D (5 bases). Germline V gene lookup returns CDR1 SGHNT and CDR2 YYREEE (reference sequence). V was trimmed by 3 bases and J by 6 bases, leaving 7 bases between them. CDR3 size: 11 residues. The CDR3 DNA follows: TGTGCCAGCAGCTCAGGGTCCGAGCAGTACTTC. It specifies CASSSGSEQYF.

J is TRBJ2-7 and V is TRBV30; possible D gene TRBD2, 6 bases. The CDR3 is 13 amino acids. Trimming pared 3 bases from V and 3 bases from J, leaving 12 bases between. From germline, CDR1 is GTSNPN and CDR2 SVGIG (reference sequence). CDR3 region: CAWRNSGFYEQYF. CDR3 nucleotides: TGTGCCTGGAGGAATAGCGGTTTCTACGAGCAGTACTTC.

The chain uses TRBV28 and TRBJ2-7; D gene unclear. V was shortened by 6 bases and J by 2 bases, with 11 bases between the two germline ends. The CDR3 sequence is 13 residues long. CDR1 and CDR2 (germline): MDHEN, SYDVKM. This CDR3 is CASSPLGPYEQYF. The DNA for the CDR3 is TGTGCCAGCAGCCCTCTCGGCCCCTACGAGCAGTACTTC.

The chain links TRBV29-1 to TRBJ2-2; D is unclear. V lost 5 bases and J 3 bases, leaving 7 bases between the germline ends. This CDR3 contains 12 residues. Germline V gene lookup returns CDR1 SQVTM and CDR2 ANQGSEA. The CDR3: CSVYPDTGELFF. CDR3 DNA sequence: TGCAGCGTTTACCCTGACACCGGGGAGCTGTTTTTT.

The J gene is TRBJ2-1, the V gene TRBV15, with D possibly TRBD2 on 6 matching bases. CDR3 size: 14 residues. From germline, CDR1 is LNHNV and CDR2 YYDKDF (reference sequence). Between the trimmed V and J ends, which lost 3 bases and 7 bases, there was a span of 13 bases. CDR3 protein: CATSSGWGVNEQFF. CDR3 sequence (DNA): TGTGCCACCAGCAGCGGGTGGGGGGTAAATGAGCAGTTCTTC. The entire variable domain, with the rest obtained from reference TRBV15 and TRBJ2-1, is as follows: DAMVIQNPRYQVTQFGKPVTLSCSQTLNHNVMYWYQQKSSQAPKLLFHYYDKDFNNEADTPDNFQSRRPNTSFCFLDIRSPGLGDTAMYLCATSSGWGVNEQFFGPGTRLTVL.

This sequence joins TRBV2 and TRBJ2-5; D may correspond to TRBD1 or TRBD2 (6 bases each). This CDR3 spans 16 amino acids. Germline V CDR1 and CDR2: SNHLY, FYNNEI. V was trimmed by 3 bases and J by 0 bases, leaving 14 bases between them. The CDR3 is CASSDRGAEDQETQYF. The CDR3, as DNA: TGTGCCAGCAGTGATAGGGGGGCAGAAGACCAAGAGACCCAGTACTTC. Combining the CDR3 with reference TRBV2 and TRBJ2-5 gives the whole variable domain EPEVTQTPSHQVTQMGQEVILRCVPISNHLYFYWYRQILGQKVEFLVSFYNNEISEKSEIFDDQFSVERPDGSNFTLKIRSTKLEDSAMYFCASSDRGAEDQETQYFGPGTRLLVL.

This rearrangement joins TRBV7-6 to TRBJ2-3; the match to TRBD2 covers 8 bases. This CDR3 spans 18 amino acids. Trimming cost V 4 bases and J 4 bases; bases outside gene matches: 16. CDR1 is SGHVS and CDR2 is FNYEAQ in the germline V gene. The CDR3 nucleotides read TGTGCCAGCAGCTACACGGCCCCTCGGGAGGGCCCCGCAGATACGCAGTATTTT. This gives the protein CASSYTAPREGPADTQYF.

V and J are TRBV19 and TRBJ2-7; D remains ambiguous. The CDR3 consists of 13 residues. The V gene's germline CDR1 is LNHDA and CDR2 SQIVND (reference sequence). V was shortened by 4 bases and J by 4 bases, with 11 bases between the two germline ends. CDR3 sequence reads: CASSSGRLYEQYF. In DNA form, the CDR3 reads TGTGCCAGTAGTAGTGGCAGATTATACGAGCAGTACTTC. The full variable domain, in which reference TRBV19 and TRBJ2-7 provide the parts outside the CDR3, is DGGITQSPKYLFRKEGQNVTLSCEQNLNHDAMYWYRQDPGQGLRLIYYSQIVNDFQKGDIAEGYSVSREKKESFPLTVTSAQKNPTAFYLCASSSGRLYEQYFGPGTRLTVT.

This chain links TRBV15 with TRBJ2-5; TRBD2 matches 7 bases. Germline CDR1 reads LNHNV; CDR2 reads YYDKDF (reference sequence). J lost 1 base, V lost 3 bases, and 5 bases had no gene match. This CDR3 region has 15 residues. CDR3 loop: CATSRGRGLQETQYF. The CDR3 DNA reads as TGTGCCACCAGCAGGGGGAGGGGTCTCCAAGAGACCCAGTACTTC.

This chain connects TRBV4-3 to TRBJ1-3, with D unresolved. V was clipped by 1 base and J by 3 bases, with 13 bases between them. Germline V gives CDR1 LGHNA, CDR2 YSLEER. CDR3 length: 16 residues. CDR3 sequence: CASSQARYSGGNTIYF. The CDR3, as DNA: TGCGCCAGCAGCCAAGCCCGGTATAGTGGTGGAAACACCATATATTTT.

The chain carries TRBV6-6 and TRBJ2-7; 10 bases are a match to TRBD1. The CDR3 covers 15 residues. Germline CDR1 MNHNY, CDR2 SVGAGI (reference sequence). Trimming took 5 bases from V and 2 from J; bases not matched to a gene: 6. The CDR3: CASSPGGTGAYEQYF. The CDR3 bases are TGTGCCAGCAGTCCTGGGGGGACAGGGGCCTACGAGCAGTACTTC.